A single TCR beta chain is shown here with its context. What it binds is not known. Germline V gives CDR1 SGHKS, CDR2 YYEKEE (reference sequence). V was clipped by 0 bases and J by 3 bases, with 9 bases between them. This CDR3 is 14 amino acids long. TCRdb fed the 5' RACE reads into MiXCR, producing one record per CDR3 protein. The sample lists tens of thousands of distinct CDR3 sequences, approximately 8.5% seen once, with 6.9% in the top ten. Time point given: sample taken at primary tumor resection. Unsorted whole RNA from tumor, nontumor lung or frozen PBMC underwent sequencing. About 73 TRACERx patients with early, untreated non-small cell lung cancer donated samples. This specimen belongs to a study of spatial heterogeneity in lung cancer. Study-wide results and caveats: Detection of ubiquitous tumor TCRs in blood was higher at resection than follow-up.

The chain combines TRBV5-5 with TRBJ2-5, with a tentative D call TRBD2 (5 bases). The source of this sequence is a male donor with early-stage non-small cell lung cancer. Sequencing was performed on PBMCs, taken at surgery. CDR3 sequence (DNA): TGTGCCAGCAGCTTGGGAGGAGGAGAAGAGACCCAGTACTTC. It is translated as CASSLGGGEETQYF.